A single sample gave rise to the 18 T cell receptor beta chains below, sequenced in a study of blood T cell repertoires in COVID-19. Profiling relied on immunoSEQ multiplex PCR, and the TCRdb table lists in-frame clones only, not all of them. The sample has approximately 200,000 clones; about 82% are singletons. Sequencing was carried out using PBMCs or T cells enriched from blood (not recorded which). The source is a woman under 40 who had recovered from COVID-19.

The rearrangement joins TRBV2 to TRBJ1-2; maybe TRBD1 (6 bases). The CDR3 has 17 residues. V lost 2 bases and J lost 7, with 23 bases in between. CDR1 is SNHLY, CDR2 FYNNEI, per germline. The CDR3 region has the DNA TGTGCCAGCAGTGAAAGCCTTTTGTCAGGGGTGGTTGGTGGCTACACCTTC. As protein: CASSESLLSGVVGGYTF. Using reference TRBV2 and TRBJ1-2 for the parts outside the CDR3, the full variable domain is EPEVTQTPSHQVTQMGQEVILRCVPISNHLYFYWYRQILGQKVEFLVSFYNNEISEKSEIFDDQFSVERPDGSNFTLKIRSTKLEDSAMYFCASSESLLSGVVGGYTFGSGTRLTVV.

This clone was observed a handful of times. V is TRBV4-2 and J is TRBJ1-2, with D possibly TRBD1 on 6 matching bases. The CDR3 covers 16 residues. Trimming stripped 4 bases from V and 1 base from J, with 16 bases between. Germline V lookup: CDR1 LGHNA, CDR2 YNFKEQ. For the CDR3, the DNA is TGTGCCAGCAGCCCCTTCCTAGGACAGAGTAACTATGGCTACACCTTC. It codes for CASSPFLGQSNYGYTF.

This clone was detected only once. The CDR3: CASSLARDRGNYEQYF. The DNA of the CDR3 is TGTGCCAGCAGCTTAGCGAGGGACAGGGGAAACTACGAGCAGTACTTC. V is TRBV7-9 and J is TRBJ2-7; 10 bases map to TRBD1. Trimming took 0 bases from V and 3 from J; bases not matched to a gene: 5. Germline-derived CDR1 and CDR2 are SEHNR and FQNEAQ (reference sequence). CDR3 length: 16 amino acids. Full variable domain (missing parts from reference TRBV7-9 and TRBJ2-7): DTGVSQNPRHKITKRGQNVTFRCDPISEHNRLYWYRQTLGQGPEFLTYFQNEAQLEKSRLLSDRFSAERPKGSFSTLEIQRTEQGDSAMYLCASSLARDRGNYEQYFGPGTRLTVT.

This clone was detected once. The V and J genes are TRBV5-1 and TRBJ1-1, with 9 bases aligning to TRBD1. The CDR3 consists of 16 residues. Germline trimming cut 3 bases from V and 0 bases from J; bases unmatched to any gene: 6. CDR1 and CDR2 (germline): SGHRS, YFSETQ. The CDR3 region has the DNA TGCGCCAGCAGCTCTACAGGGGGCAGCATGAACACTGAAGCTTTCTTT. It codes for CASSSTGGSMNTEAFF.

CDR3: CATSSDLRDRTGGYTF. In nucleotides, the CDR3 is TGTGCCACCAGCAGTGACCTCCGGGACAGGACCGGTGGCTACACCTTC. V usage is TRBV15 and J usage is TRBJ1-2; 8 positions agree with TRBD1. Trimming at V came to 3 bases and at J to 7 bases, leaving 13 bases not matched to a gene. Looked up from germline, CDR1 is LNHNV and CDR2 is YYDKDF (reference sequence). The length of the CDR3 is 16 residues.

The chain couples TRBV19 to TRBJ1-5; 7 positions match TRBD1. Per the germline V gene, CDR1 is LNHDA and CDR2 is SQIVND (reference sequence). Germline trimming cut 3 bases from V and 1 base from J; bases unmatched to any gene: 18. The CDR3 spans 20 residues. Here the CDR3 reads CASSISRQGMGIWSNQPQHF. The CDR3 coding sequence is TGTGCCAGTAGTATCTCTCGACAGGGAATGGGTATATGGAGCAATCAGCCCCAGCATTTT.

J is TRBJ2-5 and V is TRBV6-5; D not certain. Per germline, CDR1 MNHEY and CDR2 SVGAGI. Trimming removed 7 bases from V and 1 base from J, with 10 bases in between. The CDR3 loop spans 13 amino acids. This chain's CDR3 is CASMVRFQETQYF. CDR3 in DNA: TGTGCCAGCATGGTCAGGTTCCAAGAGACCCAGTACTTC.

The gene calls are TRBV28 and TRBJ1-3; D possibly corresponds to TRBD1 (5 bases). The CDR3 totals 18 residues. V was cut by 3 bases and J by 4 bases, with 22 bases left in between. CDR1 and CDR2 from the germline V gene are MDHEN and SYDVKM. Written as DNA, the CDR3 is TGTGCCAGCAGTTTGGGCCCGACAGAACGGCGTGGCGGAAACACCATATATTTT. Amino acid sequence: CASSLGPTERRGGNTIYF.

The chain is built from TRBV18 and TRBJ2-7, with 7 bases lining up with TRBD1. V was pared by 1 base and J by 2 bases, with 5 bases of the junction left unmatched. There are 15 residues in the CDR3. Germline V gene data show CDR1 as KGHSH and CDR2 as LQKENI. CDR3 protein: CASSPLTDRPYEQYF. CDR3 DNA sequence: TGTGCCAGCTCACCACTCACGGACAGGCCCTACGAGCAGTACTTC.

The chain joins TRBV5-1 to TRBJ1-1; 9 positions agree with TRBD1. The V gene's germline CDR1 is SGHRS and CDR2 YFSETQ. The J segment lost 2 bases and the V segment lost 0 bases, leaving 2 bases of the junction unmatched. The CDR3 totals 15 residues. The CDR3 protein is CASSLGTGVNTEAFF. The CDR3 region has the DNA TGCGCCAGCAGCTTGGGGACAGGGGTCAACACTGAAGCTTTCTTT.

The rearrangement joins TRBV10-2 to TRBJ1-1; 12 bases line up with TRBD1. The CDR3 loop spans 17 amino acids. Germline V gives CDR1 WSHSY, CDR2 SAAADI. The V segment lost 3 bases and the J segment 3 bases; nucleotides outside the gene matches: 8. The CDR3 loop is CASSEGTGGSWDTEAFF. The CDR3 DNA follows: TGCGCCAGCAGTGAAGGGACAGGGGGCAGCTGGGACACTGAAGCTTTCTTT.

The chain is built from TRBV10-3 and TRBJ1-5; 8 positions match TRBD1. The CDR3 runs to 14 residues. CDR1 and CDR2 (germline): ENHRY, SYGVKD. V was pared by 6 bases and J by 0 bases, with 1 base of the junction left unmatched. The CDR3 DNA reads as TGTGCCATCAGACAGGGGGATAGCAATCAGCCCCAGCATTTT. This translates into CAIRQGDSNQPQHF.

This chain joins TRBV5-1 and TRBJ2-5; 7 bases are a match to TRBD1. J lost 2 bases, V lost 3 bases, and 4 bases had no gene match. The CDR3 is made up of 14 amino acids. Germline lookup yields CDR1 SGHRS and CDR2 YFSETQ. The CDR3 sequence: CASSWARGQETQYF. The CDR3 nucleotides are TGCGCCAGCAGCTGGGCCAGGGGGCAAGAGACCCAGTACTTC.

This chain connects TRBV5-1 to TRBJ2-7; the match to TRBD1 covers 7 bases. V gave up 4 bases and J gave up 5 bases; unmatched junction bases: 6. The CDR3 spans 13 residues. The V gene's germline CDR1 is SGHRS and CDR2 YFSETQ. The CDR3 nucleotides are TGCGCCAGCAGCAAAGGACAGGCGGACGAGCAGTACTTC. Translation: CASSKGQADEQYF. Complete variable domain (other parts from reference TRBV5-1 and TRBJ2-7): KAGVTQTPRYLIKTRGQQVTLSCSPISGHRSVSWYQQTPGQGLQFLFEYFSETQRNKGNFPGRFSGRQFSNSRSEMNVSTLELGDSALYLCASSKGQADEQYFGPGTRLTVT.

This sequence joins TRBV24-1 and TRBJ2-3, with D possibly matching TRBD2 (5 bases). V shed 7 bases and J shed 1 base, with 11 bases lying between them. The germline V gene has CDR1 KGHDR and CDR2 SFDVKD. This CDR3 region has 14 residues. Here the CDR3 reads CATSLADRTDTQYF. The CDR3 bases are TGTGCCACCAGCCTAGCTGATCGCACAGATACGCAGTATTTT.

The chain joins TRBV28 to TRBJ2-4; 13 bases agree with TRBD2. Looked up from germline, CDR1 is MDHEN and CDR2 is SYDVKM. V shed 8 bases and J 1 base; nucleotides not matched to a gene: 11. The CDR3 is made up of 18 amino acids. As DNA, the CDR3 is TGTGCCAGCGGATTCGGACTAGCGGGAGATGTGGCCAAAAACATTCAGTACTTC. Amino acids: CASGFGLAGDVAKNIQYF. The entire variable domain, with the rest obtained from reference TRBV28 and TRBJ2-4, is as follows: DVKVTQSSRYLVKRTGEKVFLECVQDMDHENMFWYRQDPGLGLRLIYFSYDVKMKEKGDIPEGYSVSREKKERFSLILESASTNQTSMYLCASGFGLAGDVAKNIQYFGAGTRLSVL.

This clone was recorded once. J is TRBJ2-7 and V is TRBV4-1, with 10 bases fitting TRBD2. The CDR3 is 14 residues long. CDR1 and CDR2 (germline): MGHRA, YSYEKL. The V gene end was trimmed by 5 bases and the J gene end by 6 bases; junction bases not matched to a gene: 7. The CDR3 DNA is TGCGCCAGCAGCAAAGGCATAGCGGGGGGCGAGCAGTACTTC. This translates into CASSKGIAGGEQYF.

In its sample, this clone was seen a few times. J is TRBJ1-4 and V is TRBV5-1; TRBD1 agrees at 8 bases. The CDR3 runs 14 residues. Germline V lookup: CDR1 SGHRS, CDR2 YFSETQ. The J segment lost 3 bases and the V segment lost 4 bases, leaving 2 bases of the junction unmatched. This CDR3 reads CASSPQGANEKLFF. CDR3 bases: TGCGCCAGCAGCCCACAGGGGGCTAATGAAAAACTGTTTTTT.